The subject of this entry is one T cell receptor (beta chain). Libraries of TRB cDNA were made by 5' RACE and carried UMIs. TCRdb reanalyzed the 5' RACE reads, giving one entry per CDR3 protein sequence and no DNA. This sample lists roughly 89,000 distinct CDR3 sequences; its ten largest clones have approximately 1.5%. This sample is part of a study of CXCR3-negative and CXCR3-positive naive CD8 T cells. The CDR3 length is 15 residues. Germline loops: CDR1 SQVTM, CDR2 ANQGSEA. What was sequenced was naive CXCR3- CD8+ T cells from blood. Subset given: CD45RO-CCR7+CD27+CD95- naive CD8+ T cells lacking CXCR3 (TNR3-). The TCR was taken from a human donor in good health. Some clones in this sample may be carry-over from other donors' samples. The rearrangement links TRBV29-1 to TRBJ2-3; TCRdb indicates TRBD1, and absent DNA this call remains unverified. This chain's CDR3 is CSVEGQGWTTDTQYF.